This TCR beta chain was identified in a study of shared clonotypes between healthy human individuals. Study-level points and caveats: As a rule, naive subsets had a larger estimated richness than memory subsets.

The CDR3 runs to 15 residues. Deletions cut 4 bases from V and 0 bases from J, with 7 bases between. Germline CDR1 reads SGHTA; CDR2 reads FQGNSA. Using immunoSEQ multiplex PCR, the repertoire was profiled, and TCRdb retains in-frame clones only, with some absent. The data contain about 2 million clones, 95% of them singletons. Concerning this clone itself: The antigen remains unidentified.

The sequenced sample consisted of naive CD4+ T cells sorted from blood. As for subset: CD45RA+ positively selected. The clonotype originates from a man between 18 and 35 years old in good health. The chain couples TRBV7-2 to TRBJ1-6; D ambiguous. In DNA form, the CDR3 reads TGTGCCAGCAGCTCACAATACTCCTATAATTCACCCCTCCACTTT. Its protein is CASSSQYSYNSPLHF.